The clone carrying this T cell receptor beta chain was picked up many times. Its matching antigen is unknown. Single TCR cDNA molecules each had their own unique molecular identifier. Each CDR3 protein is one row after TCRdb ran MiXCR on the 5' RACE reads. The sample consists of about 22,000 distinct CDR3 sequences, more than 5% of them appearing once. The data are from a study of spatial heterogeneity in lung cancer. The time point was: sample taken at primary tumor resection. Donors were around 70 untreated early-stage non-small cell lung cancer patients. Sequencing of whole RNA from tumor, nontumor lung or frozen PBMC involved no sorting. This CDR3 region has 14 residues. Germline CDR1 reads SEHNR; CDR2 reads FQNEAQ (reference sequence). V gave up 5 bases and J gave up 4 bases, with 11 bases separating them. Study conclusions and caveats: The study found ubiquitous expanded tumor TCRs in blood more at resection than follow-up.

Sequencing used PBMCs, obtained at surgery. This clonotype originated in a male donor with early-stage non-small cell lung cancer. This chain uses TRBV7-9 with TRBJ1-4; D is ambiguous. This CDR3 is CASSAWRGNEKLFF. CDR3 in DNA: TGTGCCAGCAGCGCATGGCGGGGTAATGAAAAACTGTTTTTT.